This T cell receptor beta chain emerged from a study of T cell clonality in common variable immunodeficiency. TCRdb keeps only in-frame clones here, not all; method: immunoSEQ multiplex PCR. This sample carries more than 35,000 clones, none of them present only once. Whole-study results and caveats: CVID subjects shared fewer TCRbeta clones than healthy controls did.

This clone came up many times. Its specificity is unknown. With the read ending 3 residues before the CDR3 end, the germline J gene is used to fill in that end. Germline loops: CDR1 KGHSH, CDR2 LQKENI. The length of the CDR3 is 15 residues. J was trimmed by 4 bases and V by 6 bases; bases with no gene match: 7. The chain couples TRBV18 to TRBJ1-1, with 11 positions matching TRBD1. This receptor was taken from a person aged 18-70 years in good health. The sequenced sample was peripheral blood mononuclear cells. The DNA read from the CDR3 is TGTGCCAGCTCTCCCCCCGGGACAGGGGGCACTGAA. Translated, it gives CASSPPGTGGTE. The entire CDR3 protein reads CASSPPGTGGTEAFF.